The sequence of this T cell receptor (beta chain) was determined in a study of CD8 T cells in ankylosing spondylitis. V gave up 6 bases and J gave up 2 bases; unmatched junction bases: 7. The germline CDR1 and CDR2 sequences are MNHNS and SASEGT. The CDR3 spans 16 residues. As for this clonotype: Antigen unknown.

The study, taken as a whole, reports: One TCR beta motif, made up of seven to nine highly homologous variants, appeared characteristic of ankylosing spondylitis blood. CD8+ cells made up the disease-linked clones, which were relatively rare in peripheral blood.

Libraries for TCR beta were made by quantitative 5'-RACE with molecular barcodes. TCRdb re-called the 5' RACE reads through MiXCR, storing one row per CDR3 protein. The table lists 250,000 to 400,000 distinct CDR3 sequences, 11% of them singletons. The chain joins TRBV6-1 to TRBJ2-3, with TRBD2 matching 11 bases. This clonotype originated in a female donor with ankylosing spondylitis or in good health (not recorded which). The sequencing sample was made of blood, either unsorted or a sorted T cell fraction (not recorded which). CDR3 bases: TGTGCCAGCAGCATGGGACTAGCGGACCTCACAGATACGCAGTATTTT. Protein product: CASSMGLADLTDTQYF.